These 27 T cell receptor beta chains originate from one sample sequenced in a study of post-analysis software for immune sequencing data (dated by TCRdb to 2013 to 2016). The method behind the library was PCR. The sample was run on an Illumina HiSeq 2500. Unique molecular identifiers were incorporated into TCR beta cDNA libraries to reduce PCR and sequencing biases. TCRdb's own reprocessing of the public reads used fastp at Q25 and MiXCR and kept productive beta chains. Every distinct CDR3 protein forms one entry, paired with its most common genes and DNA. The sample has 350,000 to 450,000 distinct CDR3 sequences on record, around 33% of them singletons. The ten top clones hold roughly an eighth of the sample. These receptors have no identified antigens. General conclusions and limits of the study: Patients showed significantly higher frequencies than controls for a handful of TRBV segments, among them TRBV5-6, TRBV5-1 and TRBV20-1.

The sequenced sample was blood. The receptors originated from a girl aged 10-17 years with multiple sclerosis.

V is TRBV4-1 and J is TRBJ1-6; 7 nucleotides agree with TRBD1. The ends lost 3 bases at V and 8 bases at J; junction bases unmatched: 13. CDR3 length: 17 residues. CDR1 and CDR2 from the germline V gene are MGHRA and YSYEKL. CDR3 sequence (DNA): TGCGCCAGCAGCCATCCACCGGGACAGCTTATTGATTCACCCCTCCACTTT. This encodes CASSHPPGQLIDSPLHF.

There are a few counts of this clonotype. The V and J genes are TRBV14 and TRBJ2-5; TRBD1 might be the D (7 bases). There are 15 residues in the CDR3. Between the trimmed V and J ends, which lost 4 bases and 2 bases, there was a span of 14 bases. Per germline, CDR1 SGHDN and CDR2 FVKESK. CDR3 protein: CASSPLTGTQETQYF. CDR3 bases: TGTGCCAGCAGCCCCCTGACAGGGACTCAAGAGACCCAGTACTTC.

In regard to this clonotype: This may arise from a read error, as a much more abundant clone is one base away. The genes are TRBV6-5 and TRBJ1-2; D gene ambiguous. Germline lookup yields CDR1 MNHEY and CDR2 SVGAGI. There are 14 residues in the CDR3. The CDR3, as DNA: TGTGCCAGCAGGTACTCGGAAGGGAACTATGGCTACACCTTC. It codes for CASRYSEGNYGYTF.

The J gene is TRBJ1-1, the V gene TRBV6-5, with D possibly TRBD1 on 5 matching bases. There are 14 residues in the CDR3. V lost 4 bases and J 8 bases, leaving 17 bases between the germline ends. Germline V lookup: CDR1 MNHEY, CDR2 SVGAGI. As DNA, the CDR3 is TGTGCCAGCAGTTCCCGTGTTAGGGCAGGGGAAGCTTTCTTT. Its translation is CASSSRVRAGEAFF.

Only a few counts were recorded for this clonotype. This chain connects TRBV10-3 to TRBJ1-4; TRBD1 is a possible D gene (6 bases). The V and J ends lost 6 bases and 4 bases respectively, with 9 bases between them. This CDR3 has 13 amino acids. Germline V gene data show CDR1 as ENHRY and CDR2 as SYGVKD. CDR3 coding DNA: TGTGCCATCAGGGAAGGGGGTAATGAAAAACTGTTTTTT. Amino acid sequence: CAIREGGNEKLFF.

V usage is TRBV11-1 and J usage is TRBJ2-5; 8 bases align to TRBD1. This CDR3 is 15 amino acids long. Looked up from germline, CDR1 is SGHAT and CDR2 is FQDESV (reference sequence). J gave up 5 bases and V 5 bases, and 10 bases lay outside the gene matches. The CDR3 region is CASSSPTGVVETQYF. The CDR3 DNA follows: TGTGCCAGCAGCAGCCCGACAGGGGTCGTTGAGACCCAGTACTTC.

The gene calls are TRBV12-3 or TRBV12-4 and TRBJ2-1, with D maybe TRBD1 (5 bases). Trimming cost V 1 base and J 8 bases, with 9 bases left between them. The CDR3 length is 13 residues. DNA for the CDR3: TGTGCCAGCAGTTTAGTTGGGGCGGATGAGCAGTTCTTC. Translation: CASSLVGADEQFF.

The chain is built from TRBV20-1 and TRBJ2-1; 8 bases line up with TRBD1. The trim removed 0 bases at V and 4 bases at J, leaving 8 bases unmatched. CDR3 size: 16 residues. Per germline, CDR1 DFQATT and CDR2 SNEGSKA (reference sequence). CDR3 in amino acids: CSARDFTGQVYNEQFF. The CDR3 bases are TGCAGTGCTAGAGATTTCACGGGACAGGTATACAATGAGCAGTTCTTC.

The V and J genes are TRBV20-1 and TRBJ2-1; the D is unclear. The CDR3 runs 18 residues. CDR1 is DFQATT and CDR2 is SNEGSKA in the germline V gene (reference sequence). V was pared by 5 bases and J by 0 bases, with 23 bases between. The CDR3 DNA sequence: TGCAGTGCTCCCACACCCTTCTCCATCGCGAGCTCCTACAATGAGCAGTTCTTC. It is translated as CSAPTPFSIASSYNEQFF.

About this clonotype: The junction and the germline gene differ at one end; a read error may be behind it. V is TRBV14 and J is TRBJ1-2; D unresolved. The CDR3 contains 13 residues. Germline CDR1 and CDR2: SGHDN and FVKESK. Here the CDR3 DNA reads TGTGCCAACAGCCGCATGGGGAGCTATCGCTACACCTTC. It codes for CANSRMGSYRYTF. The full variable domain, with the rest looked up from reference TRBV14 and TRBJ1-2, is EAGVTQFPSHSVIEKGQTVTLRCDPISGHDNLYWYRRVMGKEIKFLLHFVKESKQDESGMPNNRFLAERTGGTYSTLKVQPAELEDSGVYFCANSRMGSYRYTFGSGTRLTVV.

The genes are TRBV3-1 and TRBJ2-7; TRBD2 matches at 8 bases. V lost 4 bases to trimming and J lost 3 bases; unmatched junction nucleotides: 8. CDR1 LGHDT and CDR2 YNNKEL come from the germline V gene (reference sequence). The CDR3 has 15 amino acids. The DNA for the CDR3 is TGTGCCAGCAGCCCGGGACTAGTGGGAGTCTACGAGCAGTACTTC. It yields the protein CASSPGLVGVYEQYF.

This clonotype was seen many times. The V gene is TRBV11-2, the J gene TRBJ2-3, with 10 bases aligning to TRBD1. Trimming cost V 3 bases and J 5 bases; bases outside gene matches: 5. This CDR3 is 15 amino acids long. Germline V CDR1 and CDR2: SGHAT, FQNNGV. The CDR3 protein is CASSLSGQGIDTQYF. CDR3 coding DNA: TGTGCCAGCAGCTTGTCGGGACAGGGGATAGATACGCAGTATTTT.

Only a few counts were recorded for this clonotype. This chain uses TRBV20-1 with TRBJ2-7; 8 bases line up with TRBD2. Germline V gives CDR1 DFQATT, CDR2 SNEGSKA (reference sequence). J was trimmed by 3 bases and V by 2 bases; bases with no gene match: 6. The CDR3 runs to 14 residues. CDR3 in DNA: TGCAGTGCTAGATACGAGCGGGGGAGCTACGAGCAGTACTTC. Its protein product is CSARYERGSYEQYF.

This clonotype was seen only a few times. The V and J genes are TRBV7-2 and TRBJ2-3; 8 bases are shared with TRBD1. The V segment lost 5 bases and the J segment 7 bases; nucleotides outside the gene matches: 11. CDR3 length: 15 residues. Germline lookup yields CDR1 SGHTA and CDR2 FQGNSA. The chain's CDR3 is CASSLQGAIVNTQYF. The CDR3 DNA reads as TGTGCCAGCAGCCTGCAGGGGGCTATTGTAAATACGCAGTATTTT.

The chain employs TRBV7-2 and TRBJ1-5; D is unclear. The CDR3 has 15 residues. Germline-derived CDR1 and CDR2 are SGHTA and FQGNSA. V lost 1 base and J 7 bases, leaving 14 bases between the germline ends. Written as DNA, the CDR3 is TGTGCCAGCAGCTTAGTCCTTTCTTCCGAGCAGCCCCAGCATTTT. This gives the protein CASSLVLSSEQPQHF.

This chain joins TRBV27 and TRBJ1-3; the D is unclear. Trimming removed 6 bases from V and 1 base from J, with 13 bases in between. The CDR3 spans 15 residues. Germline CDR1 and CDR2: MNHEY and SMNVEV (reference sequence). CDR3 in DNA: TGTGCCAGCAGCTCCGACCGAAGGTCTGGAAACACCATATATTTT. It yields the protein CASSSDRRSGNTIYF.

This clonotype appeared many times. The rearrangement uses TRBV29-1 and TRBJ2-5; D is possibly TRBD2 (6 bases). Trimming pared 2 bases from V and 5 bases from J, leaving 12 bases between. The CDR3 sequence is 13 residues long. Looked up from germline, CDR1 is SQVTM and CDR2 is ANQGSEA. CDR3 in amino acids: CSVEMLEGETQYF. As DNA, the CDR3 is TGCAGCGTTGAAATGTTGGAGGGGGAGACCCAGTACTTC.

This clonotype has a handful of counts. The chain couples TRBV5-1 to TRBJ2-7; 9 nucleotides line up with TRBD2. Germline loops: CDR1 SGHRS, CDR2 YFSETQ. The CDR3 has 15 amino acids. V was pared by 3 bases and J by 2 bases, with 6 bases of the junction left unmatched. This chain's CDR3 is CASSSDGLAPYEQYF. In DNA, the CDR3 is TGCGCCAGCAGCTCCGACGGACTAGCGCCCTACGAGCAGTACTTC.

This clonotype has just a few counts. The rearrangement joins TRBV7-3 to TRBJ2-5; perhaps D is TRBD1 or TRBD2 (5 bases each). This CDR3 has 13 amino acids. V was cut by 6 bases and J by 7 bases, with 15 bases left in between. Germline loops: CDR1 SGHTA, CDR2 FQGTGA. CDR3 sequence: CASSEGRSGTQYF. As DNA, the CDR3 is TGTGCCAGCAGTGAGGGACGTTCGGGGACCCAGTACTTC.

This clonotype has a handful of counts. V is TRBV2 and J is TRBJ2-1, with TRBD2 matching over 8 bases. J was trimmed by 4 bases and V by 4 bases; bases with no gene match: 6. Germline CDR1 SNHLY, CDR2 FYNNEI. The CDR3 spans 15 residues. As DNA, the CDR3 is TGTGCCAGCAGTGTATCGGAGCGGGGGTACAATGAGCAGTTCTTC. Amino acid sequence: CASSVSERGYNEQFF.

This clonotype was observed a few times. The chain recombines TRBV11-2 with TRBJ1-1, with 7 bases lining up with TRBD1. The CDR3 is 14 amino acids. Looked up from germline, CDR1 is SGHAT and CDR2 is FQNNGV. Trimming took 5 bases from V and 3 from J; bases not matched to a gene: 6. CDR3 DNA sequence: TGTGCCAGCAGCCCATCAGGGGGACACACTGAAGCTTTCTTT. Encoded protein: CASSPSGGHTEAFF.

This chain joins TRBV15 and TRBJ1-2; D unclear. The CDR3 is made up of 14 amino acids. The V gene's germline CDR1 is LNHNV and CDR2 YYDKDF (reference sequence). The V end was cut by 1 base, the J end by 8 bases, with 14 bases between. For the CDR3, the DNA is TGTGCCACCAGCAGAGCGACCCTGGAGCGGGGCTACACCTTC. Protein: CATSRATLERGYTF.

This chain joins TRBV12-3 or TRBV12-4 and TRBJ1-5; unclear D gene. The CDR3 runs 13 residues. Deletions cut 7 bases from V and 5 bases from J, with 12 bases between. The CDR3 region has the DNA TGTGCCAGCAATGTAGGGCCTGATCAGCCCCAGCATTTT. Its protein is CASNVGPDQPQHF.

The chain couples TRBV12-3 or TRBV12-4 to TRBJ1-6; D is undetermined. V shed 10 bases and J shed 9 bases, with 13 bases lying between them. The CDR3 runs to 12 residues. The CDR3 nucleotides read TGTGCCACCAGCATGAGGAGTTCACCCCTCCACTTT. This translates into CATSMRSSPLHF.

This clonotype was recorded once. CDR3 amino acids: CASSLEAHTIYF. In nucleotides, the CDR3 is TGTGCCAGCAGCTTAGAGGCCCACACCATATATTTT. The gene calls are TRBV7-2 and TRBJ1-3; D unresolved. V lost 1 base and J 8 bases, leaving 6 bases between the germline ends. The germline CDR1 and CDR2 sequences are SGHTA and FQGNSA. The CDR3 has 12 residues.

This clonotype was seen more than once but under ten times. The J gene is TRBJ2-1, the V gene TRBV5-1; 14 nucleotides agree with TRBD2. CDR3 length: 17 residues. Germline assignment: CDR1 SGHRS and CDR2 YFSETQ. V shed 5 bases, J shed 5 bases, and the junction held 9 bases outside the gene matches. CDR3 coding DNA: TGCGCCAGCAGGTGGACTAGCGGGGGGCCCTCGGACAATGAGCAGTTCTTC. Protein product: CASRWTSGGPSDNEQFF.

The rearrangement uses TRBV6-2 or TRBV6-3 and TRBJ1-6; TRBD1 matches at 8 bases. The CDR3 covers 16 residues. V shed 5 bases and J 9 bases; nucleotides not matched to a gene: 12. Germline V gene data show CDR1 as MNHEY and CDR2 as SVGEGT. The CDR3 nucleotides are TGTGCCAGCAGTGACAGGGGAGGAGGGATTGGTTCACCCCTCCACTTT. Amino acid sequence: CASSDRGGGIGSPLHF.